The 31 T cell receptor beta chains presented below share a single source sample, sequenced in a study of CD8 T cells in ankylosing spondylitis. MiXCR, applied by TCRdb to the 5' RACE reads, yields one record per CDR3 protein. Altogether just under 350,000 distinct CDR3 sequences are present, around 15% being singletons, with the ten largest covering approximately 1.1%. Sequenced sample: blood, either unsorted or a sorted T cell fraction (not recorded which). The receptors originated from a male donor with ankylosing spondylitis or in good health (not recorded which).

This clonotype was counted only a few times. The V call is TRBV20-1, the J call TRBJ2-3, with 10 bases lining up with TRBD1. The CDR3 spans 14 residues. The germline CDR1 and CDR2 sequences are DFQATT and SNEGSKA (reference sequence). J gave up 4 bases and V 6 bases, and 7 bases lay outside the gene matches. The CDR3 DNA follows: TGCAGTGCCGTGACAGGGGGCAAGGCAGATACGCAGTATTTT. Residues: CSAVTGGKADTQYF.

A remark on this clonotype: The junction and the germline gene differ at one end; a read error may be behind it. The rearrangement links TRBV12-3 or TRBV12-4 to TRBJ2-7; D perhaps matches TRBD2 (7 bases). This CDR3 has 13 residues. The CDR3 reads CASSLGWGGRSVF. DNA for the CDR3: TGTGCCAGCAGTTTAGGGTGGGGGGGGCGAAGCGTCTTC.

The chain has TRBV7-2 and TRBJ2-5, with a possible D match to TRBD1 (5 bases). There are 13 residues in the CDR3. V shed 1 base and J shed 5 bases, with 8 bases lying between them. Germline V CDR1 and CDR2: SGHTA, FQGNSA. CDR3 DNA sequence: TGTGCCAGCAGCTTAGACAGGTTGGAGACCCAGTACTTC. Translated: CASSLDRLETQYF.

In this sample, this clonotype turned up many times. This chain connects TRBV7-2 to TRBJ1-1, with D maybe TRBD1 (6 bases). The V gene's germline CDR1 is SGHTA and CDR2 FQGNSA. Trimming took 2 bases from V and 3 from J, leaving 13 bases between them. This CDR3 is built from 15 residues. In nucleotides, the CDR3 is TGTGCCAGCAGCTTAAAGGCCACAGGGTACACTGAAGCTTTCTTT. The encoded protein is CASSLKATGYTEAFF.

The chain combines TRBV3-1 with TRBJ2-2; weak D call: TRBD2 (6 bases). V was cut by 3 bases and J by 4 bases, with 15 bases left in between. The CDR3 covers 16 residues. Looked up from germline, CDR1 is LGHDT and CDR2 is YNNKEL (reference sequence). The CDR3 nucleotides read TGTGCCAGCAGCCACATTCCCGGAGGGCGCACCGGGGAGCTGTTTTTT. It specifies CASSHIPGGRTGELFF.

The chain recombines TRBV7-6 with TRBJ2-3; TRBD2 is a possible D gene (5 bases). Trimming shortened V by 1 base and J by 0 bases, and 11 bases separated the two germline ends. Germline loops: CDR1 SGHVS, CDR2 FNYEAQ. There are 16 residues in the CDR3. The DNA of the CDR3 is TGTGCCAGCAGCTTAGGGCCTAGCAGAAGCACAGATACGCAGTATTTT. Amino acid sequence: CASSLGPSRSTDTQYF.

The sample holds a few counts of this clonotype. CDR3 residues: CATSGAVTDTQYF. CDR3 in DNA: TGTGCCACCAGTGGGGCAGTAACAGATACGCAGTATTTT. The chain combines TRBV24-1 with TRBJ2-3, with no clear D. CDR1 and CDR2 from the germline V gene are KGHDR and SFDVKD. This CDR3 is 13 amino acids long. Trimming stripped 5 bases from V and 3 bases from J, with 8 bases between.

In this sample, this clonotype turned up a few times. J is TRBJ2-7 and V is TRBV3-1; unclear D gene. The CDR3 is 14 amino acids. The germline V gene has CDR1 LGHDT and CDR2 YNNKEL (reference sequence). V gave up 2 bases and J gave up 1 base, with 9 bases separating them. CDR3 loop: CASSQWELSYEQYF. DNA for the CDR3: TGTGCCAGCAGCCAATGGGAATTATCCTACGAGCAGTACTTC.

CDR3 DNA: TGTGCCAGCAGCTTACTGATCTCTTTTGACAGGAAATATGGCTACACCTTC. It yields the protein CASSLLISFDRKYGYTF. The rearrangement joins TRBV7-2 to TRBJ1-2, with D tentatively TRBD1 (6 bases). The germline V gene has CDR1 SGHTA and CDR2 FQGNSA. V gave up 2 bases and J gave up 5 bases, with 21 bases separating them. The CDR3 extends over 17 amino acids.

This clonotype has more than one count but fewer than ten. The J gene is TRBJ1-5, the V gene TRBV4-2, with 9 bases fitting TRBD1. CDR3 size: 16 residues. Germline V lookup: CDR1 LGHNA, CDR2 YNFKEQ. J lost 6 bases, V lost 0 bases, and 6 bases had no gene match. The CDR3 is CASSQEFGQGLQPQHF. CDR3 in DNA: TGTGCCAGCAGCCAAGAATTTGGACAGGGGCTTCAGCCCCAGCATTTT.

This clonotype was recorded a few times. This chain uses TRBV10-3 with TRBJ1-2, with 10 bases lining up with TRBD1. The V and J ends lost 8 bases and 7 bases, in that order; junction bases with no gene match: 1. CDR3 length equals 11 residues. Germline CDR1 reads ENHRY; CDR2 reads SYGVKD. CDR3 protein: CAIGTGVGYTF. The CDR3 DNA is TGTGCCATCGGGACAGGGGTTGGCTACACCTTC.

The rearrangement uses TRBV7-8 and TRBJ2-2, with 11 bases that match TRBD1. The CDR3 totals 18 residues. Germline V lookup: CDR1 SGHVS, CDR2 FQNEAQ. V shed 3 bases, J shed 0 bases, and the junction held 6 bases outside the gene matches. The CDR3 DNA is TGTGCCAGCAGCTTTTTCCGGGACAGGGGGTCGAACACCGGGGAGCTGTTTTTT. Amino acid sequence: CASSFFRDRGSNTGELFF.

V and J are TRBV12-3 or TRBV12-4 and TRBJ2-7, with 9 bases identical to TRBD2. V was pared by 6 bases and J by 0 bases, with 3 bases of the junction left unmatched. CDR3 length: 14 amino acids. CDR3 nucleotides: TGTGCCAGCAGAGAGCGGGGGGCCTCCTACGAGCAGTACTTC. Protein sequence: CASRERGASYEQYF.

There are a few counts of this clonotype. The rearrangement links TRBV29-1 to TRBJ1-1, with D uncertain. The CDR3 length is 12 residues. V lost 4 bases and J 0 bases, leaving 6 bases between the germline ends. Germline lookup yields CDR1 SQVTM and CDR2 ANQGSEA. The CDR3, as DNA: TGCAGCGTTGCCCGAGTGAACACTGAAGCTTTCTTT. Translating gives CSVARVNTEAFF.

The chain combines TRBV3-1 with TRBJ1-1, with a weak D call TRBD1 (5 bases). This CDR3 region has 15 residues. V gave up 4 bases and J gave up 2 bases, with 14 bases separating them. CDR1 is LGHDT and CDR2 is YNNKEL in the germline V gene (reference sequence). Written as DNA, the CDR3 is TGTGCCAGCAGCCTGACAGCAGTATTAAACACTGAAGCTTTCTTT. This encodes CASSLTAVLNTEAFF.

This clonotype was counted between two and nine times. This rearrangement joins TRBV7-9 to TRBJ2-2; perhaps TRBD1 as D (6 bases). Trimming pared 7 bases from V and 6 bases from J, leaving 15 bases between. CDR1 SEHNR and CDR2 FQNEAQ come from the germline V gene (reference sequence). The CDR3 contains 14 residues. The CDR3 nucleotides read TGTGCCAGCAACCCATCAGGGGTGGCCGGGGAGCTGTTTTTT. This gives the protein CASNPSGVAGELFF.

The chain carries TRBV12-3 or TRBV12-4 and TRBJ2-3, with no clear D. Trimming removed 3 bases at V and 4 bases at J, with 14 bases between. The CDR3 is made up of 15 amino acids. The CDR3 is CASSFGSIVADTQYF. DNA of the CDR3: TGTGCCAGCAGTTTCGGCTCAATAGTCGCAGATACGCAGTATTTT.

This chain uses TRBV5-6 with TRBJ2-5, with 7 bases aligning to TRBD1. The V and J ends lost 5 bases and 4 bases, in that order; junction bases with no gene match: 5. The V gene's germline CDR1 is SGHDT and CDR2 YYEEEE. The CDR3 covers 13 residues. For the CDR3, the DNA is TGTGCCAGCAGTACCGGGACAGTAGAGACCCAGTACTTC. Encoded protein: CASSTGTVETQYF.

This clonotype was detected a few times. The chain links TRBV14 to TRBJ2-6, with TRBD1 identical over 8 bases. The V gene end was trimmed by 1 base and the J gene end by 1 base; junction bases not matched to a gene: 15. The CDR3 loop spans 21 amino acids. Germline CDR1 SGHDN, CDR2 FVKESK. DNA for the CDR3: TGTGCCAGCAGCCAAGGGCTAAACCCGACAGGGGACCTGTCTGGGGCCAACGTCCTGACTTTC. This codes for CASSQGLNPTGDLSGANVLTF.

This clonotype showed up just a few times. This chain links TRBV12-3 or TRBV12-4 with TRBJ1-1; 7 nucleotides match TRBD1. V shed 6 bases, J shed 0 bases, and the junction held 7 bases outside the gene matches. This CDR3 contains 15 residues. For the CDR3, the DNA is TGTGCCAGCAGCCGGATGGGACAGATGAACACTGAAGCTTTCTTT. Translating gives CASSRMGQMNTEAFF.

The rearrangement uses TRBV4-1 and TRBJ1-1; the match to TRBD1 covers 7 bases. V gave up 0 bases and J gave up 7 bases; unmatched junction bases: 5. CDR3 length: 14 residues. Germline CDR1 and CDR2: MGHRA and YSYEKL. The CDR3 protein is CASSQDLGTVEAFF. CDR3 nucleotides: TGCGCCAGCAGCCAAGATCTGGGGACAGTTGAAGCTTTCTTT.

This chain connects TRBV6-1 to TRBJ2-1; 7 bases agree with TRBD2. Losses at the gene ends were 7 bases for V and 5 bases for J; bases not matched to a gene: 11. Germline V gene lookup returns CDR1 MNHNS and CDR2 SASEGT. The CDR3 consists of 15 residues. This chain's CDR3 is CASKYGGGVDNEQFF. CDR3 in DNA: TGTGCCAGCAAGTACGGTGGGGGGGTGGACAATGAGCAGTTCTTC.

The rearrangement joins TRBV6-5 to TRBJ2-5, with TRBD2 identical over 13 bases. The CDR3 is made up of 17 amino acids. Trimming at V came to 4 bases and at J to 5 bases, leaving 10 bases not matched to a gene. Germline V CDR1 and CDR2: MNHEY, SVGAGI. The CDR3 coding sequence is TGTGCCAGCAGTTCACGCGGACTAGCGGGAGTGTTCGAGACCCAGTACTTC. It yields the protein CASSSRGLAGVFETQYF.

V and J are TRBV29-1 and TRBJ2-3; no clear D. The CDR3 is 13 residues long. Germline V gene sequence: CDR1 SQVTM, CDR2 ANQGSEA. V was pared by 4 bases and J by 2 bases, with 10 bases between. The CDR3 sequence: CSVVGQVTDTQYF. The CDR3 DNA reads as TGCAGCGTTGTGGGCCAAGTCACAGATACGCAGTATTTT.

The chain carries TRBV6-6 and TRBJ2-1, with D possibly matching TRBD1 (6 bases). The germline CDR1 and CDR2 sequences are MNHNY and SVGAGI (reference sequence). The V and J ends lost 5 bases and 8 bases respectively, with 10 bases between them. This CDR3 comprises 12 residues. CDR3 sequence: CASSPRGDEQFF. For the CDR3, the DNA is TGTGCCAGCAGTCCCAGGGGCGATGAGCAGTTCTTC.

This clonotype was recorded a few times. The chain links TRBV10-2 to TRBJ2-7; D is perhaps TRBD1 (6 bases). CDR1 and CDR2 (germline): WSHSY, SAAADI. V was trimmed by 7 bases and J by 3 bases, leaving 13 bases between them. CDR3 length: 13 amino acids. Here the CDR3 DNA reads TGCGCCAGCAAGGCAGGGGATCTCTACGAGCAGTACTTC. This sequence encodes CASKAGDLYEQYF.

This clonotype was recorded a few times. The chain recombines TRBV12-3 or TRBV12-4 with TRBJ2-2, with TRBD1 matching 7 bases. This CDR3 has 16 amino acids. The V and J ends lost 5 bases and 6 bases, in that order; junction bases with no gene match: 12. CDR3 amino acids: CASSLRLTTGPGELFF. CDR3 DNA: TGTGCCAGCAGTCTCCGATTAACGACAGGGCCCGGGGAGCTGTTTTTT.

The chain carries TRBV9 and TRBJ1-3; D perhaps matches TRBD1 (5 bases). CDR3 length equals 15 residues. Trimming shortened V by 6 bases and J by 4 bases, and 17 bases separated the two germline ends. Germline V gives CDR1 SGDLS, CDR2 YYNGEE. CDR3 amino acids: CASNNGGIAGNTIYF. The CDR3 coding sequence is TGTGCCAGCAATAACGGGGGTATCGCCGGAAACACCATATATTTT.

The gene calls are TRBV11-2 and TRBJ2-5; 7 nucleotides align to TRBD2. The CDR3 sequence is 15 residues long. Trimming at V came to 5 bases and at J to 1 base, leaving 7 bases not matched to a gene. From germline, CDR1 is SGHAT and CDR2 FQNNGV. DNA of the CDR3: TGTGCCAGCAGCCCTGGGCTAGCGGCCCAAGAGACCCAGTACTTC. Its translation: CASSPGLAAQETQYF.

The CDR3 reads CASSPRVGQVYNEQFF. For the CDR3, the DNA is TGTGCCAGCAGTCCCAGGGTGGGACAGGTATACAATGAGCAGTTCTTC. This chain joins TRBV27 and TRBJ2-1; 8 positions agree with TRBD1. The J segment lost 4 bases and the V segment lost 5 bases, leaving 10 bases of the junction unmatched. From germline, CDR1 is MNHEY and CDR2 SMNVEV (reference sequence). This CDR3 has 16 amino acids.

The genes are TRBV5-1 and TRBJ2-1; D unclear. The germline gives CDR1 SGHRS, CDR2 YFSETQ. V lost 5 bases, J lost 4 bases, and 7 bases lay in between. CDR3 size: 12 residues. The CDR3 here is CASRPQYNEQFF. DNA for the CDR3: TGCGCCAGCAGGCCCCAATACAATGAGCAGTTCTTC.